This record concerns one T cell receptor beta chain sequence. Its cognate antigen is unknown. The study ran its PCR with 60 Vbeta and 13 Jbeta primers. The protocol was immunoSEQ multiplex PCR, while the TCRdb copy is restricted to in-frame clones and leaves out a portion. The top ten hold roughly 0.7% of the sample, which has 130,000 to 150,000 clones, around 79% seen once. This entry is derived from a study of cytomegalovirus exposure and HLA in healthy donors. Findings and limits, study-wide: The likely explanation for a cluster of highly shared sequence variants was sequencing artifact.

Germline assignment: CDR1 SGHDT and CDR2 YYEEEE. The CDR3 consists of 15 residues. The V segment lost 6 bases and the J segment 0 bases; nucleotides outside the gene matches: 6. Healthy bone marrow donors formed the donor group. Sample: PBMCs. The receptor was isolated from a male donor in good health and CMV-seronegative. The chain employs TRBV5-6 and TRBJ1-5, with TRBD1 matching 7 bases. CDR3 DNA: TGTGCCAGCAACAACAGGGGACCTAGCAATCAGCCCCAGCATTTT. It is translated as CASNNRGPSNQPQHF.